The sequence of this T cell receptor beta chain was determined in a study of cytomegalovirus exposure and HLA in healthy donors. The PCR ran on 60 Vbeta and 13 Jbeta primers. Assay: immunoSEQ multiplex PCR; the TCRdb copy retains only in-frame clones and omits some. The table has roughly 140,000 clones, roughly four fifths seen once. Sequenced input: PBMCs. The receptor was derived from a young man in good health and CMV-seronegative.

The CDR3 DNA follows: TGTGCCAGCAGCTTATACGGGAGCTCCTACAATGAGCAGTTCTTC. Translated, it gives CASSLYGSSYNEQFF. This chain joins TRBV11-2 and TRBJ2-1, with D possibly being TRBD2 (6 bases). This CDR3 region has 15 residues. CDR1 SGHAT and CDR2 FQNNGV come from the germline V gene. The V and J ends lost 2 bases and 0 bases respectively, with 8 bases between them.